Shown below are 16 T cell receptor beta chains from a single sample sequenced in a study of blood T cell repertoires in COVID-19. Libraries were prepared by immunoSEQ multiplex PCR; TCRdb keeps only in-frame clonotypes and omits some of them. In the table there are hundreds of thousands of clones, roughly 80% of which are singletons. The sequenced sample was PBMCs or T cells enriched from blood (not recorded which). The receptors shown here come from a man in his forties or fifties who had been exposed to COVID-19.

V gene TRBV5-4 combines with J gene TRBJ2-1; 9 bases are a match to TRBD2. The CDR3 spans 15 residues. CDR1 SGHNT and CDR2 YYREEE come from the germline V gene (reference sequence). V lost 6 bases, J lost 5 bases, and 9 bases stayed unmatched. The CDR3 coding sequence is TGTGCCAGCATCGCCAGATCTAGCGGGGACAATGAGCAGTTCTTC. This encodes CASIARSSGDNEQFF.

In its sample, this clone was seen once. The chain joins TRBV27 to TRBJ1-2; D is uncertain. The V end was cut by 4 bases, the J end by 6 bases, with 12 bases between. The V gene's germline CDR1 is MNHEY and CDR2 SMNVEV (reference sequence). This CDR3 spans 13 amino acids. CDR3 sequence: CASSSSLGNGYTF. Here the CDR3 DNA reads TGTGCCAGCAGTTCCTCCTTGGGCAATGGCTACACCTTC.

The CDR3 DNA reads as TGTGCCAGCATCGGCGGGAGGTTGGAGCAGTTCTTC. This encodes CASIGGRLEQFF. V and J are TRBV6-5 and TRBJ2-1; TRBD2 matches at 8 bases. CDR1 MNHEY and CDR2 SVGAGI come from the germline V gene. Germline trimming cut 7 bases from V and 10 bases from J; bases unmatched to any gene: 6. The CDR3 runs 12 residues.

The chain couples TRBV6-5 to TRBJ1-5, with a tentative D call TRBD1 (5 bases). The V gene's germline CDR1 is MNHEY and CDR2 SVGAGI. The CDR3 spans 11 residues. Between the trimmed V and J ends, which lost 10 bases and 10 bases, there was a span of 14 bases. CDR3 in amino acids: CATGLGGPQHF. CDR3 in DNA: TGTGCCACAGGGTTAGGTGGACCCCAGCATTTT.

This sequence joins TRBV5-4 and TRBJ1-1; TRBD1 agrees at 8 bases. The CDR3 covers 15 residues. Germline V gives CDR1 SGHNT, CDR2 YYREEE (reference sequence). Losses at the gene ends were 5 bases for V and 3 bases for J; bases not matched to a gene: 9. DNA of the CDR3: TGTGCCAGCAGAGGGCAGGGGGCGGGGTACACTGAAGCTTTCTTT. Translating it yields CASRGQGAGYTEAFF.

The rearrangement links TRBV7-9 to TRBJ2-3; D might be TRBD2 (6 bases). CDR1 is SEHNR, CDR2 FQNEAQ, per germline (reference sequence). The V gene lost 5 bases and the J gene lost 7 bases, with 10 bases spanning the gap. The CDR3 contains 12 residues. CDR3 coding DNA: TGTGCCAGCAGCCCGCGGGGTTATACGCAGTATTTT. Translation: CASSPRGYTQYF. Using reference TRBV7-9 and TRBJ2-3 for the parts outside the CDR3, the full variable domain is DTGVSQNPRHKITKRGQNVTFRCDPISEHNRLYWYRQTLGQGPEFLTYFQNEAQLEKSRLLSDRFSAERPKGSFSTLEIQRTEQGDSAMYLCASSPRGYTQYFGPGTRLTVL.

V gene TRBV19 combines with J gene TRBJ1-1; D is ambiguous. Trimming took 1 base from V and 0 from J, leaving 6 bases between them. Germline V gene sequence: CDR1 LNHDA, CDR2 SQIVND (reference sequence). This CDR3 spans 14 amino acids. CDR3 nucleotides: TGTGCCAGTAGTATAGCGGGTCTGAACACTGAAGCTTTCTTT. It is translated as CASSIAGLNTEAFF.

The rearrangement links TRBV11-3 to TRBJ2-3; D is unclear. CDR1 and CDR2 (germline): SGHNT, YENEEA. V lost 5 bases and J lost 0, with 12 bases in between. The CDR3 has 15 residues. CDR3 loop: CASSLLAGSTDTQYF. The DNA for the CDR3 is TGTGCCAGCAGCCTACTGGCAGGAAGCACAGATACGCAGTATTTT.

The chain has TRBV7-9 and TRBJ2-7; 7 nucleotides align to TRBD2. Germline CDR1 is SEHNR and CDR2 is FQNEAQ (reference sequence). This CDR3 has 13 amino acids. With 5 bases clipped from V and 4 bases from J, the junction kept 5 bases outside the gene matches. The CDR3 nucleotides read TGTGCCAGCAGCAACCGGGGGGAATACGAGCAGTACTTC. It translates to CASSNRGEYEQYF.

The chain is built from TRBV4-1 and TRBJ1-4; 7 bases align to TRBD1. Trimming at V came to 9 bases and at J to 0 bases, leaving 10 bases not matched to a gene. CDR1 MGHRA and CDR2 YSYEKL come from the germline V gene. This CDR3 spans 16 amino acids. CDR3 bases: TGCGCCAGTCGACCGGGACAGATAGCAACTAATGAAAAACTGTTTTTT. Translating it yields CASRPGQIATNEKLFF.

This chain joins TRBV5-1 and TRBJ2-7, with 9 bases lining up with TRBD2. This CDR3 is 13 amino acids long. Looked up from germline, CDR1 is SGHRS and CDR2 is YFSETQ. Unmatched junction bases numbered 4, after V lost 6 bases and J lost 3 bases. The CDR3 here is CASTDSGGYEQYF. In DNA form, the CDR3 reads TGCGCCAGCACTGATAGCGGGGGCTACGAGCAGTACTTC.

The chain has TRBV4-1 and TRBJ1-2; D gene unclear. V lost 1 base to trimming and J lost 2 bases, with 17 bases between them. The CDR3 contains 17 residues. Per the germline V gene, CDR1 is MGHRA and CDR2 is YSYEKL. The CDR3 sequence: CASSQGMSGDRNYGYTF. The CDR3 DNA reads as TGCGCCAGCAGCCAAGGAATGTCCGGGGATAGAAACTATGGCTACACCTTC.

The chain has TRBV5-1 and TRBJ2-5; D gene unclear. The CDR3 spans 12 residues. CDR1 is SGHRS, CDR2 YFSETQ, per germline. V shed 1 base and J shed 4 bases, with 5 bases lying between them. The CDR3 DNA reads TGCGCCAGCAGCTTGTCGGGAGAGACCCAGTACTTC. Encoded protein: CASSLSGETQYF.

The CDR3 DNA follows: TGTGCCAGCAGTTTCTTGGGGGGAGGGCCCACCGGGGAGCTGTTTTTT. This codes for CASSFLGGGPTGELFF. The gene calls are TRBV27 and TRBJ2-2; 7 bases align to TRBD2. The CDR3 loop spans 16 amino acids. The germline CDR1 and CDR2 sequences are MNHEY and SMNVEV (reference sequence). With V trimmed by 3 bases and J by 4 bases, 8 bases remained unmatched.

The V call is TRBV18, the J call TRBJ1-1, with TRBD1 as a possible D gene (5 bases). The CDR3 consists of 17 residues. V gave up 0 bases and J gave up 3 bases, with 17 bases separating them. From germline, CDR1 is KGHSH and CDR2 LQKENI. The CDR3 here is CASSPPGIVGDYTEAFF. The CDR3 bases are TGTGCCAGCTCACCACCTGGCATAGTAGGGGATTACACTGAAGCTTTCTTT. Full variable domain (outside the CDR3, taken from reference TRBV18 and TRBJ1-1): NAGVMQNPRHLVRRRGQEARLRCSPMKGHSHVYWYRQLPEEGLKFMVYLQKENIIDESGMPKERFSAEFPKEGPSILRIQQVVRGDSAAYFCASSPPGIVGDYTEAFFGQGTRLTVV.

This clone was recorded once. The chain couples TRBV5-1 to TRBJ1-2, with unresolved D. Trimming removed 0 bases from V and 8 bases from J, with 11 bases in between. CDR3 size: 13 residues. The germline V gene encodes CDR1 SGHRS and CDR2 YFSETQ. The CDR3 bases are TGCGCCAGCAGCTTGGACCTAGTTAGGGGCTACACCTTC. This codes for CASSLDLVRGYTF.